One and the same sample provided the 25 T cell receptor beta chains below, sequenced in a study of blood T cell repertoires in COVID-19. Generated by immunoSEQ multiplex PCR, the TCRdb table keeps only in-frame clones and is missing some. This table has 68,000 or so clones, roughly 91% appearing once. The specimen sequenced was peripheral blood. The source of these receptors is a man aged 45-60 years with COVID-19, enrolled during active disease.

The gene calls are TRBV2 and TRBJ1-1; 10 nucleotides agree with TRBD1. CDR1 and CDR2 (germline): SNHLY, FYNNEI. V dropped 6 bases and J dropped 1; count of bases not matched to a gene: 5. The CDR3 totals 15 residues. CDR3 DNA: TGTGCCAGCAGCGCCAGACAGGGGGCGAACACTGAAGCTTTCTTT. Translated, it gives CASSARQGANTEAFF.

The chain carries TRBV4-2 and TRBJ2-7; 7 bases are a match to TRBD1. The CDR3 sequence is 15 residues long. CDR1 and CDR2 from the germline V gene are LGHNA and YNFKEQ. V was clipped by 1 base and J by 2 bases; unmatched bases: 5. The CDR3: CASSQAEGAPYEQYF. CDR3 nucleotides: TGTGCCAGCAGCCAAGCCGAGGGGGCCCCCTACGAGCAGTACTTC.

This chain connects TRBV6-5 to TRBJ2-7, with D possibly matching TRBD1 (5 bases). The V end was cut by 7 bases, the J end by 7 bases, with 14 bases between. Germline lookup yields CDR1 MNHEY and CDR2 SVGAGI. The CDR3 contains 12 residues. CDR3 nucleotides: TGTGCCAGCAAGACGGCAGGGTGGGAGCAGTACTTC. Amino acid sequence: CASKTAGWEQYF.

In this sample, this clone turned up once. The CDR3 sequence: CASSSGPETSGRGEQYF. The CDR3 coding sequence is TGTGCCAGCAGCTCAGGACCCGAGACTAGCGGGAGAGGAGAGCAGTACTTC. The chain is built from TRBV7-2 and TRBJ2-7; 12 nucleotides align to TRBD2. The junction had 14 bases not matched to a gene; V was cut back by 4 bases and J by 7 bases. Germline V gene sequence: CDR1 SGHTA, CDR2 FQGNSA. This CDR3 has 17 residues.

The V and J genes are TRBV2 and TRBJ2-1; weak D call: TRBD2 (6 bases). The germline CDR1 and CDR2 sequences are SNHLY and FYNNEI. Trimming shortened V by 7 bases and J by 6 bases, and 16 bases separated the two germline ends. The CDR3 has 14 amino acids. The CDR3 bases are TGTGCCAGCACCTTTCGGGCGGGGCTCAATGAGCAGTTCTTC. Its protein product is CASTFRAGLNEQFF.

Notes on this clone: The same CDR3 is also encoded by other DNA sequences in this sample. This sequence joins TRBV7-9 and TRBJ1-3; 9 positions match TRBD1. There are 15 residues in the CDR3. V lost 4 bases and J lost 1; bases outside the gene matches: 2. Germline V gives CDR1 SEHNR, CDR2 FQNEAQ (reference sequence). CDR3 coding DNA: TGTGCCAGCAGCTCCGACAGGGGGTCTGGAAACACCATATATTTT. This sequence encodes CASSSDRGSGNTIYF.

The chain carries TRBV5-6 and TRBJ2-1; 9 nucleotides align to TRBD1. Trimming took 4 bases from V and 4 from J; bases not matched to a gene: 12. CDR1 and CDR2 from the germline V gene are SGHDT and YYEEEE. The CDR3 spans 17 residues. The CDR3 spells CASSVDRGRGLYNEQFF. Here the CDR3 DNA reads TGTGCCAGCAGCGTGGACAGGGGTCGGGGATTATACAATGAGCAGTTCTTC.

This rearrangement joins TRBV10-3 to TRBJ1-2, with 9 bases that match TRBD1. Trimming at V came to 5 bases and at J to 3 bases, leaving 7 bases not matched to a gene. Germline lookup yields CDR1 ENHRY and CDR2 SYGVKD. This CDR3 region has 15 residues. The DNA of the CDR3 is TGTGCCATCAGTAACCGGGACAGGGAGTACTATGGCTACACCTTC. Protein product: CAISNRDREYYGYTF.

The chain employs TRBV5-4 and TRBJ2-7; the match to TRBD1 covers 8 bases. This CDR3 has 16 residues. V trimming: 3 bases; J trimming: 4 bases; junction bases outside the gene matches: 12. Per the germline V gene, CDR1 is SGHNT and CDR2 is YYREEE (reference sequence). The CDR3 protein is CASSSSGLRGLYEQYF. CDR3 sequence (DNA): TGTGCCAGCAGCTCCTCCGGCCTCAGGGGGCTGTACGAGCAGTACTTC.

The V call is TRBV3-1 (or the pseudogene TRBV3-2), the J call TRBJ1-2, with a weak D call TRBD1 (6 bases). The V end was cut by 2 bases, the J end by 5 bases, with 15 bases between. The CDR3 is 15 amino acids. In germline, CDR1 is LGHDT, CDR2 YNNKEL (reference sequence). CDR3 sequence: CASSQWTALTYGYTF. CDR3 bases: TGTGCCAGCAGCCAATGGACAGCGCTTACATATGGCTACACCTTC.

This rearrangement joins TRBV19 to TRBJ1-1; a weak D match, TRBD1 (6 bases). CDR1 is LNHDA and CDR2 is SQIVND in the germline V gene (reference sequence). The CDR3 is made up of 16 amino acids. Trimming removed 10 bases from V and 2 bases from J, with 23 bases in between. CDR3 sequence: CATIPRGASGNTEAFF. CDR3 coding DNA: TGTGCCACCATTCCCCGGGGGGCATCGGGAAACACTGAAGCTTTCTTT.

J is TRBJ2-7 and V is TRBV27; D is ambiguous. Germline assignment: CDR1 MNHEY and CDR2 SMNVEV (reference sequence). V shed 5 bases and J shed 0 bases, with 2 bases lying between them. The CDR3 loop spans 11 amino acids. The CDR3, as DNA: TGTGCCAGCAGTCTCTCCTACGAGCAGTACTTC. Its protein product is CASSLSYEQYF.

The V and J genes are TRBV11-2 and TRBJ1-5; 11 positions agree with TRBD1. This CDR3 spans 14 amino acids. The V segment lost 3 bases and the J segment 9 bases; nucleotides outside the gene matches: 4. From germline, CDR1 is SGHAT and CDR2 FQNNGV. CDR3: CASSFGDRGTPQHF. In DNA form, the CDR3 reads TGTGCCAGCAGCTTTGGGGACAGGGGGACGCCCCAGCATTTT. Full variable domain (missing parts from reference TRBV11-2 and TRBJ1-5): EAGVAQSPRYKIIEKRQSVAFWCNPISGHATLYWYQQILGQGPKLLIQFQNNGVVDDSQLPKDRFSAERLKGVDSTLKIQPAKLEDSAVYLCASSFGDRGTPQHFGDGTRLSIL.

This rearrangement joins TRBV10-3 to TRBJ1-5; 12 bases line up with TRBD1. The CDR3 consists of 15 residues. Germline CDR1 reads ENHRY; CDR2 reads SYGVKD. Trimming at V came to 6 bases and at J to 5 bases, leaving 5 bases not matched to a gene. CDR3 sequence reads: CAIRGTGGADQPQHF. In DNA form, the CDR3 reads TGTGCCATCAGAGGGACAGGGGGCGCCGATCAGCCCCAGCATTTT.

The genes are TRBV5-1 and TRBJ1-6; 9 bases fit TRBD1. The ends lost 1 base at V and 7 bases at J; junction bases unmatched: 6. The CDR3 contains 16 residues. The germline CDR1 and CDR2 sequences are SGHRS and YFSETQ. CDR3 in DNA: TGCGCCAGCAGCTTGTCGACAGGGGGTGACAATTCACCCCTCCACTTT. It translates to CASSLSTGGDNSPLHF.

This clone was seen more than once but under ten times. The chain links TRBV11-2 to TRBJ2-2, with 8 bases identical to TRBD2. From germline, CDR1 is SGHAT and CDR2 FQNNGV. The V and J ends lost 4 bases and 2 bases, in that order; junction bases with no gene match: 9. This CDR3 region has 17 residues. This CDR3 reads CASSSNPLAGNTGELFF. In nucleotides, the CDR3 is TGTGCCAGCAGCTCAAATCCTTTAGCGGGAAACACCGGGGAGCTGTTTTTT.

This chain joins TRBV5-1 and TRBJ1-2, with TRBD1 matching 9 bases. This CDR3 spans 15 amino acids. CDR1 and CDR2 from the germline V gene are SGHRS and YFSETQ. The V gene end was trimmed by 4 bases and the J gene end by 6 bases; junction bases not matched to a gene: 10. CDR3 residues: CASSLDRGGLDGYTF. The CDR3 DNA follows: TGCGCCAGCAGCCTGGACAGGGGTGGGCTTGATGGCTACACCTTC.

V and J are TRBV5-6 and TRBJ2-3, with D possibly matching TRBD1 (5 bases). Germline-derived CDR1 and CDR2 are SGHDT and YYEEEE. This CDR3 is 14 amino acids long. Between the trimmed V and J ends, which lost 6 bases and 4 bases, there was a span of 15 bases. The chain's CDR3 is CASTQGWGPDTQYF. CDR3 sequence (DNA): TGTGCCAGCACCCAAGGATGGGGCCCAGATACGCAGTATTTT.

This chain connects TRBV20-1 to TRBJ1-2; possible D gene TRBD1, 5 bases. Germline CDR1 reads DFQATT; CDR2 reads SNEGSKA (reference sequence). The CDR3 length is 11 residues. Trimming stripped 6 bases from V and 7 bases from J, with 12 bases between. The CDR3 sequence: CSAPQGFGYTF. For the CDR3, the DNA is TGCAGTGCCCCCCAGGGCTTTGGCTACACCTTC.

The chain combines TRBV5-4 with TRBJ2-5; 9 bases fit TRBD2. Trimming took 5 bases from V and 4 from J; bases not matched to a gene: 6. The CDR3 runs to 14 residues. CDR1 and CDR2 (germline): SGHNT, YYREEE (reference sequence). This CDR3 reads CASSSGSVRETQYF. CDR3 in DNA: TGTGCCAGCAGTAGCGGGAGTGTACGAGAGACCCAGTACTTC.

A single count supports this clone. This chain uses TRBV20-1 with TRBJ2-3; D is unresolved. The germline V gene has CDR1 DFQATT and CDR2 SNEGSKA (reference sequence). The CDR3 consists of 14 residues. V gave up 3 bases and J gave up 4 bases, with 14 bases separating them. CDR3 coding DNA: TGCAGTGCTAGTGATGTGTCAGGCCCAGATACGCAGTATTTT. Its protein product is CSASDVSGPDTQYF.

This clone was observed a handful of times. V gene TRBV19 combines with J gene TRBJ2-2; TRBD1 agrees at 8 bases. J gave up 4 bases and V 3 bases, and 4 bases lay outside the gene matches. The CDR3 has 15 residues. The germline CDR1 and CDR2 sequences are LNHDA and SQIVND (reference sequence). The CDR3 nucleotides read TGTGCCAGTAGTATCCAGGGGGCTCCCACCGGGGAGCTGTTTTTT. This encodes CASSIQGAPTGELFF. Drawing the rest from reference TRBV19 and TRBJ2-2, the complete variable domain is DGGITQSPKYLFRKEGQNVTLSCEQNLNHDAMYWYRQDPGQGLRLIYYSQIVNDFQKGDIAEGYSVSREKKESFPLTVTSAQKNPTAFYLCASSIQGAPTGELFFGEGSRLTVL.

This rearrangement joins TRBV7-9 to TRBJ2-5, with 8 bases matching TRBD2. The CDR3 length is 13 residues. Unmatched junction bases numbered 2, after V lost 4 bases and J lost 4 bases. Germline CDR1 SEHNR, CDR2 FQNEAQ (reference sequence). The DNA for the CDR3 is TGTGCCAGCAGCTCCCGGGGGGGAGAGACCCAGTACTTC. As protein: CASSSRGGETQYF.

The chain is built from TRBV6-1 and TRBJ2-3; D is ambiguous. The CDR3 has 16 amino acids. The V gene's germline CDR1 is MNHNS and CDR2 SASEGT. Trimming took off 0 bases at V and 2 bases at J, with 12 bases between the two ends. Written as DNA, the CDR3 is TGTGCCAGCAGTGAAGCATACAGAGTGCCCACAGATACGCAGTATTTT. Translation gives CASSEAYRVPTDTQYF.

This clone was seen a single time. The CDR3 bases are TGTGCCAGCAGTTTAATCCCCCCCCAGGCGATTAATTCACCCCTCCACTTT. Translating gives CASSLIPPQAINSPLHF. V gene TRBV27 combines with J gene TRBJ1-6; unclear D gene. Trimming took 2 bases from V and 6 from J, leaving 17 bases between them. The CDR3 runs 17 residues. Looked up from germline, CDR1 is MNHEY and CDR2 is SMNVEV (reference sequence).